The 28 T cell receptor beta chains listed next were all sequenced from one sample in a study of blood T cell repertoires in COVID-19. Clones were sequenced by immunoSEQ multiplex PCR, and TCRdb holds only the in-frame ones, with some missing. The data hold about 160,000 clones, with roughly 80% observed a single time. The sequencing sample was made of peripheral blood. The origin of the receptors is a man between 65 and 80 years old with acute or convalescent COVID-19.

The rearrangement uses TRBV28 and TRBJ2-1; 8 bases are shared with TRBD2. The ends lost 4 bases at V and 1 base at J; junction bases unmatched: 6. Germline lookup yields CDR1 MDHEN and CDR2 SYDVKM. The CDR3 spans 16 residues. In DNA form, the CDR3 reads TGTGCCAGCAGTTCCGCCGGCGGGAGGTCCTACAATGAGCAGTTCTTC. Amino acids: CASSSAGGRSYNEQFF.

This rearrangement joins TRBV23-1 to TRBJ1-2; 9 nucleotides line up with TRBD1. TRBV23-1 belongs to the ORF category, with a function that is uncertain. V was clipped by 6 bases and J by 8 bases; unmatched bases: 7. CDR3 size: 13 residues. For the CDR3, the DNA is TGCGCCAGCAGCCAGGACAGGGGACGGGGCTACACCTTC. As protein: CASSQDRGRGYTF.

This chain uses TRBV5-1 with TRBJ2-1; 7 nucleotides line up with TRBD2. The germline gives CDR1 SGHRS, CDR2 YFSETQ. The CDR3 is 17 amino acids. Germline trimming cut 4 bases from V and 0 bases from J; bases unmatched to any gene: 10. The CDR3 spells CASSPVGGRPSYNEQFF. CDR3 nucleotides: TGCGCCAGCAGCCCTGTGGGCGGGAGACCCTCCTACAATGAGCAGTTCTTC.

The genes are TRBV12-5 and TRBJ2-7; 9 positions match TRBD2. V gave up 3 bases and J gave up 6 bases; unmatched junction bases: 9. The CDR3 is made up of 15 amino acids. Germline assignment: CDR1 LGHNT and CDR2 FRNRAP. The DNA for the CDR3 is TGTGCTAGTGGTTTCGGCCTGCTAGCGGGACCCGAGCAGTACTTC. Translating it yields CASGFGLLAGPEQYF.

This rearrangement joins TRBV9 to TRBJ2-1; TRBD2 agrees at 10 bases. Germline V gene data show CDR1 as SGDLS and CDR2 as YYNGEE. There are 14 residues in the CDR3. V lost 6 bases to trimming and J lost 7 bases; unmatched junction nucleotides: 7. CDR3 DNA: TGTGCCAGCACACCTAGCGGGAGCTGGAATGAGCAGTTCTTC. Its protein product is CASTPSGSWNEQFF. Using reference TRBV9 and TRBJ2-1 for the parts outside the CDR3, the full variable domain is DSGVTQTPKHLITATGQRVTLRCSPRSGDLSVYWYQQSLDQGLQFLIQYYNGEERAKGNILERFSAQQFPDLHSELNLSSLELGDSALYFCASTPSGSWNEQFFGPGTRLTVL.

The chain uses TRBV5-4 and TRBJ2-3; D might be TRBD2 (6 bases). Trimming cost V 4 bases and J 0 bases, with 15 bases left between them. This CDR3 region has 16 residues. CDR1 and CDR2 from the germline V gene are SGHNT and YYREEE (reference sequence). CDR3 DNA sequence: TGTGCCAGCAGCCACCAGACCGGGGGTAGCACAGATACGCAGTATTTT. This translates into CASSHQTGGSTDTQYF.

The rearrangement links TRBV30 to TRBJ2-1, with TRBD2 matching 11 bases. Germline V gene lookup returns CDR1 GTSNPN and CDR2 SVGIG (reference sequence). With V trimmed by 2 bases and J by 3 bases, 0 bases remained unmatched. This CDR3 contains 14 residues. The CDR3 DNA is TGTGCCTGGAGTACTAGCGGGGGCTACAATGAGCAGTTCTTC. Amino acid sequence: CAWSTSGGYNEQFF.

The chain has TRBV5-1 and TRBJ1-4, with D maybe TRBD1 (6 bases). The ends were cut back, 0 bases at V and 8 bases at J, with 11 bases in the middle. The CDR3 consists of 14 residues. Per the germline V gene, CDR1 is SGHRS and CDR2 is YFSETQ. The CDR3: CASSLATGREKLFF. The DNA of the CDR3 is TGCGCCAGCAGCTTGGCCACAGGGCGGGAAAAACTGTTTTTT.

There are a few counts of this clone. The J gene is TRBJ1-2, the V gene TRBV12-3 or TRBV12-4; 8 bases agree with TRBD1. V lost 6 bases, J lost 4 bases, and 4 bases stayed unmatched. The CDR3 is 13 residues long. The CDR3 DNA follows: TGTGCCAGCAGCCCTGGACAGGGCTATGGCTACACCTTC. It is translated as CASSPGQGYGYTF.

In its sample, this clone was seen a few times. Sequence at one end of the junction differs from germline and may be a read error. This rearrangement joins TRBV11-1 to TRBJ2-2; 7 nucleotides align to TRBD2. This CDR3 contains 13 residues. Germline V gene data show CDR1 as SGHAT and CDR2 as FQDESV (reference sequence). DNA for the CDR3: TGTGCCAGCAGATTAGGACTAGCCGGGGAGCTGTTTTTT. Amino acids: CASRLGLAGELFF.

The rearrangement links TRBV7-9 to TRBJ1-2, with D perhaps matching TRBD1 (5 bases). Germline V CDR1 and CDR2: SEHNR, FQNEAQ (reference sequence). Trimming cost V 3 bases and J 9 bases, with 14 bases left between them. The CDR3 runs to 13 residues. In DNA, the CDR3 is TGTGCCAGCAGCTTCAACCAGGGCGGTAGCTACACCTTC. This gives the protein CASSFNQGGSYTF.

The rearrangement links TRBV19 to TRBJ2-5, with a possible D match to TRBD2 (6 bases). This CDR3 has 15 residues. Trimming shortened V by 3 bases and J by 1 base, and 12 bases separated the two germline ends. Germline V CDR1 and CDR2: LNHDA, SQIVND (reference sequence). The CDR3 sequence: CASSIWGDPQETQYF. DNA of the CDR3: TGTGCCAGTAGTATTTGGGGGGACCCCCAAGAGACCCAGTACTTC.

The J gene is TRBJ1-5, the V gene TRBV6-2 or TRBV6-3; TRBD1 matches at 9 bases. The CDR3 is made up of 15 amino acids. V gave up 6 bases and J gave up 5 bases; unmatched junction bases: 8. CDR1 is MNHEY and CDR2 is SVGEGT in the germline V gene. CDR3 in amino acids: CASSRRGQGHQPQHF. CDR3 sequence (DNA): TGTGCCAGCAGCCGCCGGGGACAGGGACATCAGCCCCAGCATTTT.

The J gene is TRBJ2-7, the V gene TRBV6-5; 8 nucleotides match TRBD1. Trimming at V came to 5 bases and at J to 4 bases, leaving 7 bases not matched to a gene. In germline, CDR1 is MNHEY, CDR2 SVGAGI. The CDR3 totals 14 residues. The CDR3 sequence: CASSTGTGPYEQYF. In nucleotides, the CDR3 is TGTGCCAGCAGTACCGGGACAGGTCCATACGAGCAGTACTTC.

The rearrangement joins TRBV7-9 to TRBJ2-1; weak D call: TRBD2 (6 bases). Per germline, CDR1 SEHNR and CDR2 FQNEAQ (reference sequence). Trimming took 2 bases from V and 6 from J, leaving 11 bases between them. The CDR3 extends over 14 amino acids. For the CDR3, the DNA is TGTGCCAGCAGCTTAACACTAGCAGGCAATGAGCAGTTCTTC. Translating gives CASSLTLAGNEQFF.

V and J are TRBV24-1 and TRBJ2-3; 11 bases are a match to TRBD1. The J segment lost 4 bases and the V segment lost 6 bases, leaving 5 bases of the junction unmatched. Germline V gives CDR1 KGHDR, CDR2 SFDVKD. This CDR3 is 15 amino acids long. The CDR3 loop reads CATSPGTGGSDTQYF. The CDR3 nucleotides read TGTGCCACCAGTCCCGGGACAGGGGGGTCAGATACGCAGTATTTT.

The chain joins TRBV11-3 to TRBJ1-1; D unclear. Germline V gene lookup returns CDR1 SGHNT and CDR2 YENEEA. CDR3 size: 11 residues. Trimming shortened V by 5 bases and J by 7 bases, and 8 bases separated the two germline ends. For the CDR3, the DNA is TGTGCCAGCAGCCGGCAGGATGAAGCTTTCTTT. Translating gives CASSRQDEAFF.

This clone was counted once. The chain joins TRBV2 to TRBJ2-1; weak D call: TRBD2 (5 bases). The V end was cut by 9 bases, the J end by 6 bases, with 15 bases between. This CDR3 comprises 13 residues. In germline, CDR1 is SNHLY, CDR2 FYNNEI. The CDR3 region has the DNA TGTGCCAGTAAGGGTCTAGCTTCCAATGAGCAGTTCTTC. This codes for CASKGLASNEQFF.

This clone counts as medium-sized (0.01 to 0.1%). The chain couples TRBV2 to TRBJ1-2; D is unresolved. The ends were cut back, 6 bases at V and 2 bases at J, with 19 bases in the middle. The V gene's germline CDR1 is SNHLY and CDR2 FYNNEI. This CDR3 has 16 amino acids. The CDR3 loop reads CASSPTLTSRNYGYTF. CDR3 DNA sequence: TGTGCCAGCAGCCCTACCCTGACATCTCGAAACTATGGCTACACCTTC.

This clone was counted a single time. The chain employs TRBV5-5 and TRBJ2-3; D is uncertain. The CDR3 covers 16 residues. Per germline, CDR1 SGHKS and CDR2 YYEKEE (reference sequence). Trimming removed 4 bases at V and 2 bases at J, with 17 bases between. CDR3 in amino acids: CASSATADFVTDTQYF. CDR3 DNA: TGTGCCAGCAGCGCTACAGCAGATTTCGTCACAGATACGCAGTATTTT.

This chain links TRBV6-5 with TRBJ1-6; D is perhaps TRBD1 (5 bases). This CDR3 comprises 16 residues. Trimming removed 2 bases at V and 7 bases at J, with 15 bases between. Per the germline V gene, CDR1 is MNHEY and CDR2 is SVGAGI. The CDR3 region is CASSYRRDLGNSPLHF. The CDR3 DNA is TGTGCCAGCAGTTACCGCCGGGACTTGGGGAATTCACCCCTCCACTTT.

As DNA, the CDR3 is TGTGCCAGCAGTTTATATGCGACAGGGTCTGGCTACACCTTC. Residues: CASSLYATGSGYTF. V and J are TRBV28 and TRBJ1-2; 7 bases are shared with TRBD1. This CDR3 is built from 14 residues. V dropped 1 base and J dropped 7; count of bases not matched to a gene: 6. In germline, CDR1 is MDHEN, CDR2 SYDVKM.

Comment on this clone: Other DNA sequences in the same sample also yield this CDR3. The chain has TRBV18 and TRBJ2-7, with D tentatively TRBD1 (6 bases). Deletions cut 1 base from V and 6 bases from J, with 7 bases between. CDR1 and CDR2 (germline): KGHSH, LQKENI. The CDR3 is 12 amino acids. Here the CDR3 reads CASSPLQGEQYF. For the CDR3, the DNA is TGTGCCAGCTCACCACTACAGGGCGAGCAGTACTTC.

This clone has just a few counts. The chain uses TRBV18 and TRBJ2-5; possibly TRBD1 for D (5 bases). CDR3 length: 15 residues. V was clipped by 3 bases and J by 4 bases, with 15 bases between them. Germline V gene data show CDR1 as KGHSH and CDR2 as LQKENI. The CDR3 DNA reads TGTGCCAGCTCACCCCGGGCAGGGTCATCAGAGACCCAGTACTTC. It codes for CASSPRAGSSETQYF.

The chain recombines TRBV6-5 with TRBJ1-3; 8 nucleotides match TRBD1. After removal of 6 bases from V and 6 bases from J, the junction contained 7 bases not matched to a gene. The V gene's germline CDR1 is MNHEY and CDR2 SVGAGI. CDR3 size: 14 residues. For the CDR3, the DNA is TGTGCCAGCAGGATGGACAGGGTGGAAAACACCATATATTTT. Its translation: CASRMDRVENTIYF.

The chain has TRBV2 and TRBJ2-1, with 8 bases fitting TRBD2. The CDR3 contains 12 residues. V was pared by 5 bases and J by 9 bases, with 3 bases of the junction left unmatched. CDR1 and CDR2 from the germline V gene are SNHLY and FYNNEI. This CDR3 reads CASSLAGGEQFF. CDR3 DNA sequence: TGTGCCAGCAGTCTAGCGGGTGGTGAGCAGTTCTTC.

The chain recombines TRBV15 with TRBJ1-5, with D possibly being TRBD1 (5 bases). The germline V gene encodes CDR1 LNHNV and CDR2 YYDKDF (reference sequence). The CDR3 is made up of 15 amino acids. V lost 0 bases and J lost 5, with 11 bases in between. CDR3 sequence (DNA): TGTGCCACCAGCAGAGATGGCACGGGGGATCAGCCCCAGCATTTT. This sequence encodes CATSRDGTGDQPQHF.

J is TRBJ1-3 and V is TRBV27; 10 bases map to TRBD1. There are 16 residues in the CDR3. Germline values: CDR1 MNHEY, CDR2 SMNVEV (reference sequence). Losses at the gene ends were 8 bases for V and 0 bases for J; bases not matched to a gene: 7. In nucleotides, the CDR3 is TGTGCCAGCTGGGGACAGGGGTCCCACTCTGGAAACACCATATATTTT. Translated, it gives CASWGQGSHSGNTIYF.